Sequencing of this T cell receptor (beta chain) was carried out in a study of identical twins. The study's findings and limits: Where beta out-of-frame sequences were concerned, excess twin sharing was weaker. Abundant beta clonotypes from cord blood bore fewer insertions; memory repertoires lacked this pattern.

TCRdb re-derived calls from the 5' RACE reads in MiXCR, one entry per CDR3 protein. Among roughly 470,000 distinct CDR3 sequences listed, 13% to 15% were seen once. The CDR3 loop spans 16 amino acids. V was pared by 3 bases and J by 0 bases, with 5 bases of the junction left unmatched. The germline CDR1 and CDR2 sequences are DFQATT and SNEGSKA (reference sequence). As for this clonotype: Its antigen is undetermined.

The same specimen was also included in a second study, on yellow fever vaccine responses in identical twins.

The origin of this receptor is a woman between 18 and 29 years old in good health. The rearrangement links TRBV20-1 to TRBJ2-3; 11 bases match TRBD2. Sequenced material: CD4+ T cells sorted from blood. CDR3 loop: CSARMGLAASTDTQYF. The CDR3 bases are TGCAGTGCTAGGATGGGACTAGCGGCTAGCACAGATACGCAGTATTTT.